The next 21 T cell receptor beta chains were all read from a single sample in a study of blood T cells in healthy people across ages. Alongside a J-beta primer mix, a sample-barcoded 5' primer served in a second PCR lasting about 7 to 11 cycles. TCRdb itself ran the 5' RACE reads through MiXCR, one entry per CDR3 protein. The sample includes 800,000 or so distinct CDR3 sequences, about 59% of them seen just once. Sample: blood. These TCRs come from a man aged 25 to 40 in good health.

The chain uses TRBV29-1 and TRBJ2-4, with 7 bases matching TRBD1. Near its end, the DNA agrees better with TRBJ2-7, so the J call may be wrong. The CDR3 runs to 12 residues. Germline CDR1 is SQVTM and CDR2 is ANQGSEA. The CDR3 loop is CSVEYRGDEQYF. The CDR3 DNA reads TGCAGCGTTGAGTACAGGGGCGACGAGCAGTACTTC.

J is TRBJ1-2 and V is TRBV20-1; 12 positions match TRBD1. This CDR3 has 15 amino acids. The germline V gene has CDR1 DFQATT and CDR2 SNEGSKA (reference sequence). Unmatched junction bases numbered 1, after V lost 0 bases and J lost 2 bases. The CDR3 loop reads CSAREGTGGNYGYTF. The CDR3, as DNA: TGCAGTGCTAGAGAGGGGACAGGGGGCAACTATGGCTACACCTTC.

The chain links TRBV4-1 to TRBJ2-1; 7 positions agree with TRBD2. V shed 4 bases, J shed 4 bases, and the junction held 4 bases outside the gene matches. The CDR3 length is 14 residues. Germline V gene sequence: CDR1 MGHRA, CDR2 YSYEKL. The CDR3 coding sequence is TGCGCCAGCAGCCCGATCGGGGGGTACAATGAGCAGTTCTTC. Its protein product is CASSPIGGYNEQFF.

V is TRBV9 and J is TRBJ1-2; tentatively, D is TRBD1 (6 bases). Between the trimmed V and J ends, which lost 3 bases and 9 bases, there was a span of 21 bases. Germline CDR1 and CDR2: SGDLS and YYNGEE. The CDR3 loop spans 15 amino acids. Written as DNA, the CDR3 is TGTGCCAGCAGCGAGGCCAGCGGAGGGGGGACGAGCTACACCTTC. It yields the protein CASSEASGGGTSYTF.

DNA for the CDR3: TGTGCCAGCACCTGGACAGGAACTAACTATGGCTACACCTTC. This encodes CASTWTGTNYGYTF. This chain uses TRBV5-6 with TRBJ1-2, with TRBD1 matching over 7 bases. Trimming removed 6 bases from V and 0 bases from J; junction bases left unmatched: 5. The CDR3 runs to 14 residues. Germline values: CDR1 SGHDT, CDR2 YYEEEE.

V usage is TRBV7-9 and J usage is TRBJ2-5; D is unclear. Trimming removed 5 bases from V and 4 bases from J, with 20 bases in between. Germline V gives CDR1 SEHNR, CDR2 FQNEAQ (reference sequence). The CDR3 is made up of 16 amino acids. CDR3 coding DNA: TGTGCCAGCAGCCCCCCACGCCTTGACGGTGGAGAGACCCAGTACTTC. It encodes CASSPPRLDGGETQYF.

This clonotype was seen a single time. J is TRBJ2-5 and V is TRBV20-1; D not certain. V was cut by 3 bases and J by 1 base, with 9 bases left in between. Germline loops: CDR1 DFQATT, CDR2 SNEGSKA (reference sequence). The CDR3 is made up of 13 amino acids. In nucleotides, the CDR3 is TGCAGTGCTAGCACCCGGATCCAAGAGACCCAGTACTTC. Its translation: CSASTRIQETQYF.

The V call is TRBV5-8, the J call TRBJ1-5, with D hard to call. Trimming stripped 5 bases from V and 4 bases from J, with 16 bases between. CDR1 SGHTS and CDR2 YDEGEE come from the germline V gene. The CDR3 length is 15 residues. In nucleotides, the CDR3 is TGTGCCAGCAGAACAAGGACGGGGATAAATCAGCCCCAGCATTTT. Translation: CASRTRTGINQPQHF. Based on the CDR3 plus reference TRBV5-8 and TRBJ1-5, the full variable domain is EAGVTQSPTHLIKTRGQQATLRCSPISGHTSVYWYQQALGLGLQFLLWYDEGEERNRGNFPPRFSGRQFPNYSSELNVNALELEDSALYLCASRTRTGINQPQHFGDGTRLSIL.

This chain links TRBV4-2 with TRBJ1-2, with a tentative D call TRBD1 (5 bases). The germline CDR1 and CDR2 sequences are LGHNA and YNFKEQ. The CDR3 length is 15 residues. V shed 0 bases and J shed 6 bases, with 14 bases lying between them. The CDR3 coding sequence is TGTGCCAGCAGCCAAGATGGGGGGAGAAGAAATGGCTACACCTTC. It encodes CASSQDGGRRNGYTF.

This chain connects TRBV21-1 to TRBJ2-1; the table's TRBD2 call for D was not verified on the DNA. TRBV21-1 is listed as a pseudogene. This CDR3 has 17 amino acids. The CDR3 nucleotides are TGTGCCAGCAGCACGCGACTAGCGGGGGGGACCTACAATGAGCAGTTCTTC. Protein sequence: CASSTRLAGGTYNEQFF.

CDR3 protein: CASCQRGNNEQFF. In nucleotides, the CDR3 is TGTGCCAGCTGCCAGCGGGGTAACAATGAGCAGTTCTTC. The chain has TRBV6-2 or TRBV6-3 and TRBJ2-1; 7 bases match TRBD2. The CDR3 runs to 13 residues. Germline trimming cut 8 bases from V and 5 bases from J; bases unmatched to any gene: 6. Germline assignment: CDR1 MNHEY and CDR2 SVGEGT.

The gene calls are TRBV2 and TRBJ2-7; D is possibly TRBD1 (6 bases). The CDR3 totals 15 residues. Deletions cut 3 bases from V and 7 bases from J, with 19 bases between. The germline V gene has CDR1 SNHLY and CDR2 FYNNEI. This CDR3 reads CASSDRQANYNEQYF. CDR3 DNA sequence: TGTGCCAGCAGTGACCGACAGGCTAACTACAATGAGCAGTACTTC.

The CDR3, as DNA: TGCGCCAGCAGCTCGCCCAGAGGCTCAGATACGCAGTATTTT. Its protein is CASSSPRGSDTQYF. The J gene is TRBJ2-3, the V gene TRBV5-1; D is unclear. The CDR3 sequence is 14 residues long. Trimming pared 3 bases from V and 4 bases from J, leaving 12 bases between. Germline CDR1 SGHRS, CDR2 YFSETQ.

This chain connects TRBV2 to TRBJ1-1; D gene uncertain. V was cut by 6 bases and J by 4 bases, with 12 bases left in between. This CDR3 has 13 amino acids. Germline V lookup: CDR1 SNHLY, CDR2 FYNNEI. The CDR3 loop is CASRPDLATEAFF. CDR3 coding DNA: TGTGCCAGCAGACCCGACCTAGCCACTGAAGCTTTCTTT.

The chain combines TRBV4-1 with TRBJ2-5; TRBD1 matches 7 bases. V shed 1 base, J shed 6 bases, and the junction held 5 bases outside the gene matches. Germline CDR1 and CDR2: MGHRA and YSYEKL. This CDR3 is built from 14 residues. CDR3 region: CASSQVRTGKTQYF. For the CDR3, the DNA is TGCGCCAGCAGCCAAGTAAGGACAGGCAAGACCCAGTACTTC.

V gene TRBV3-1 combines with J gene TRBJ1-1; 9 bases are shared with TRBD1. Germline values: CDR1 LGHDT, CDR2 YNNKEL (reference sequence). V lost 6 bases to trimming and J lost 4 bases; unmatched junction nucleotides: 3. This CDR3 contains 13 residues. The CDR3 nucleotides read TGTGCCAGCAGTAACAGGGGGCCCACTGAAGCTTTCTTT. This encodes CASSNRGPTEAFF.

The chain uses TRBV6-5 and TRBJ1-1; D gene uncertain. The CDR3 has 14 residues. CDR1 is MNHEY and CDR2 is SVGAGI in the germline V gene. V shed 5 bases and J shed 0 bases, with 10 bases lying between them. The CDR3 nucleotides are TGTGCCAGCAGTCTTAGTAACATGAACACTGAAGCTTTCTTT. Amino acid sequence: CASSLSNMNTEAFF.

This clonotype has just a few counts. The CDR3 DNA follows: TGTGCCAGCAGCTTAGATGGAGGGAAAAAACTGTTTTTT. Protein sequence: CASSLDGGKKLFF. The chain recombines TRBV7-2 with TRBJ1-4; unclear D gene. V lost 1 base to trimming and J lost 9 bases, with 9 bases between them. The CDR3 consists of 13 residues. Germline V gene lookup returns CDR1 SGHTA and CDR2 FQGNSA. Drawing the rest from reference TRBV7-2 and TRBJ1-4, the complete variable domain is GAGVSQSPSNKVTEKGKDVELRCDPISGHTALYWYRQSLGQGLEFLIYFQGNSAPDKSGLPSDRFSAERTGGSVSTLTIQRTQQEDSAVYLCASSLDGGKKLFFGSGTQLSVL.

The chain links TRBV4-2 to TRBJ2-5; 11 nucleotides agree with TRBD2. V was pared by 2 bases and J by 3 bases, with 5 bases of the junction left unmatched. The CDR3 has 16 amino acids. Germline lookup yields CDR1 LGHNA and CDR2 YNFKEQ. CDR3 sequence: CASSQYPLAGEETQYF. The CDR3 nucleotides read TGTGCCAGCAGCCAATACCCACTAGCGGGGGAAGAGACCCAGTACTTC.

The chain carries TRBV20-1 and TRBJ1-2; D is ambiguous. The CDR3 totals 13 residues. V was shortened by 0 bases and J by 4 bases, with 9 bases between the two germline ends. Germline values: CDR1 DFQATT, CDR2 SNEGSKA (reference sequence). The CDR3 DNA sequence: TGCAGTGCTAGAGATCAGGAGGGCTATGGCTACACCTTC. Its protein product is CSARDQEGYGYTF.

This clonotype was detected only a few times. The V gene is TRBV20-1, the J gene TRBJ2-7, with 7 nucleotides matching TRBD1. Trimming took 5 bases from V and 6 from J; bases not matched to a gene: 19. CDR3 length: 16 amino acids. CDR1 and CDR2 (germline): DFQATT, SNEGSKA (reference sequence). The CDR3 sequence: CSAAGGVGTGLREQYF. The CDR3 coding sequence is TGCAGTGCTGCAGGGGGAGTCGGGACCGGGTTGCGCGAGCAGTACTTC.